This T cell receptor (beta chain) was identified during a study of T-cell memory formation after mild COVID-19 (dated by TCRdb to about 2021). At the level of the whole study: Most TCR sequence clusters were specific to one of the two donors. T-cell clones expanding and contracting after mild COVID-19 in a couple of donors were tracked by longitudinal TCRalpha and TCRbeta repertoire sequencing. The cohort was made up of two young adult volunteers, one female and one male, who were previously healthy.

Overall study results and their limits: SARS-CoV-2 specificity was not confirmed for the second-wave clones peaking on day 37. Some responding clones were detected in pre-infection memory, which suggested that pre-existing cross-reactive memory T cells had joined the SARS-CoV-2 response. Clones that contracted from day 15 to 85 showed balanced CD4/CD8 phenotypes, whereas a second wave of clones that expanded from day 15 to 37 leaned towards CD4+. The study covered only a couple of mild cases, and larger cohorts including severe cases with pre-infection samples were considered necessary. Contracting CD4+ clones appeared mostly in the CM and EM memory subsets, whereas CD8+ clones were enriched in EMRA.

Via the germline V gene (reference sequence), CDR1 is LGHDT and CDR2 YNNKEL. The CDR3 runs 14 amino acids, cysteine and phenylalanine included. Solely the CDR3 DNA is kept, with 42 bases framed from the first base. Deletion took 4 bases off V and 2 bases off J, with a span of 9 bases between the germline ends. PBMCs were isolated by Ficoll-Paque density gradient centrifugation. Sequenced on an Illumina NovaSeq 6000. TCRalpha and TCRbeta cDNA libraries were built by 5'RACE with constant-segment primers, adding sample barcodes and unique molecular identifiers. Trizol reagent was used to extract RNA from every sample. Libraries were amplified in two PCR steps, with a second sample barcode and Illumina TruSeq adapters added in the second step. Sequencing of the libraries was done on an Illumina NovaSeq, producing 2 x 150 bp paired-end reads. On the study's bioinformatics: Reads were demultiplexed and collapsed into UMI-guided consensus sequences with migec v1.2.7. Using mixcr v2.1.11, UMI consensuses were aligned to TRA and TRB V and J templates and then assembled into clonotypes. Clonotypes were classified as expanded or contracted when called significant by both edgeR and NoisET, with noise models trained on biological replicates. edgeR calls used a false discovery rate-adjusted p below 0.01 and a log2 fold-change threshold of 1. As an exploratory analysis of dynamics, max-normalized trajectories of the 1000 most abundant clonotypes were examined by PCA with hierarchical clustering. Separately sequenced CD4+ and CD8+ repertoires were used to assign a CD4 or CD8 phenotype to each responding clone. In-frame beta chains were kept once TCRdb had trimmed the public reads at Q25 with fastp and called clones with MiXCR. Every distinct CDR3 protein forms one entry, paired with its most common genes and DNA. TCRdb's processing, not the authors' own work, is the source of the V and J calls. The sample table holds 200,000 to 250,000 distinct CDR3 sequences, of which 8% to 10% were seen once. The top ten clones comprise around 20% of the sample.

On this clonotype: Its antigen remains undetermined. No base qualities exist here, and no much larger clone lies one base off it.

This sequence was found in a man aged 18 to 35 who had mild COVID-19 (a few samples of this study predate the infection). The sample titles of this study are shuffled in the database, so cell type and time point are left out; the donor was told from shared clones. What was sequenced was PBMCs or a T cell subset sorted from them (not recorded which). The V gene is TRBV3-1 and the J gene is TRBJ1-5, with a weak D call of TRBD1 (6 bases match). In nucleotide form, the sequence is TGTGCCAGCAGCCTGGACAGCGGCAATCAGCCCCAGCATTTT. Its translation reads: CASSLDSGNQPQHF.